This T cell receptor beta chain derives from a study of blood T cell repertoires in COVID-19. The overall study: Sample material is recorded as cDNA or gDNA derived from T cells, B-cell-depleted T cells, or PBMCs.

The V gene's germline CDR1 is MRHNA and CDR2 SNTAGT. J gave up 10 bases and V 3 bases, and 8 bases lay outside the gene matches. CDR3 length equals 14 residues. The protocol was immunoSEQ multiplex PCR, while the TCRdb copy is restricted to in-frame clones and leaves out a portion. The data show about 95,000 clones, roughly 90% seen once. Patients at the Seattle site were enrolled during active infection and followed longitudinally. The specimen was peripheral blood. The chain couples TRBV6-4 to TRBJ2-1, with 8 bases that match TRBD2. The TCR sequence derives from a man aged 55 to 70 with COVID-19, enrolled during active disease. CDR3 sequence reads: CASSELAANGEQFF. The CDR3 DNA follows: TGTGCCAGCAGTGAACTAGCGGCAAACGGAGAGCAGTTCTTC.